These 30 T cell receptor beta chains were sequenced from one sample in a study of human T cells and chemical hapten exposure. TCRdb itself ran the RACE reads through MiXCR, one entry per CDR3 protein. The data show 100,000 or so distinct CDR3 sequences, 9.5% to 11% seen once. Specified time point: patch test 1, 2 weeks after DPC sensitization. Treatment defined: therapeutic diphenylcyclopropenone sensitization with weekly scalp DPC. The sequences come from whole blood, collected in connection with sensitization to the hapten diphenylcyclopropenone (DPC). These receptors were taken from a woman aged 40-49 years with alopecia areata. Some clones in this sample may be carry-over from other donors' samples.

The chain is built from TRBV12-3 or TRBV12-4 and TRBJ1-1; no clear D gene. The CDR3 runs 13 residues. Trimming left V 2 bases short and J 2 bases short, with 6 bases between. The CDR3 sequence is CASSLSLNTEAFF. The CDR3 DNA follows: TGTGCCAGCAGTTTATCCCTTAACACTGAAGCTTTCTTT.

There are a few counts of this clonotype. This sequence joins TRBV10-3 and TRBJ1-2; D unclear. This CDR3 is 14 amino acids long. The germline gives CDR1 ENHRY, CDR2 SYGVKD. Trimming cost V 2 bases and J 2 bases, with 9 bases left between them. For the CDR3, the DNA is TGTGCCATCAGTGAGGCCGCGGGGAACTATGGCTACACCTTC. This translates into CAISEAAGNYGYTF.

This clonotype has a handful of counts. This chain's CDR3 is CASIRPGNPEKLFF. The CDR3 coding sequence is TGTGCCAGCATTCGACCCGGGAACCCCGAAAAACTGTTTTTT. J is TRBJ1-4 and V is TRBV2; D gene unclear. Trimming left V 7 bases short and J 8 bases short, with 17 bases between. From germline, CDR1 is SNHLY and CDR2 FYNNEI. CDR3 size: 14 residues.

The chain uses TRBV6-1 and TRBJ2-5; no definite D call. Trimming took off 6 bases at V and 4 bases at J, with 21 bases between the two ends. This CDR3 region has 16 residues. Looked up from germline, CDR1 is MNHNS and CDR2 is SASEGT. The CDR3 DNA follows: TGTGCCAGCAGCTCCTTAACAGCCATCACGGGAGAGACCCAGTACTTC. Its translation is CASSSLTAITGETQYF.

In its sample, this clonotype was seen many times. This sequence joins TRBV4-2 and TRBJ1-1; D is unclear. This CDR3 has 15 amino acids. Deletions cut 0 bases from V and 0 bases from J, with 8 bases between. In germline, CDR1 is LGHNA, CDR2 YNFKEQ. The DNA of the CDR3 is TGTGCCAGCAGCCAAGAGGGATTAATGAACACTGAAGCTTTCTTT. Translated: CASSQEGLMNTEAFF.

V and J are TRBV6-6 and TRBJ1-6; D gene uncertain. Germline lookup yields CDR1 MNHNY and CDR2 SVGAGI (reference sequence). CDR3 size: 17 residues. Trimming shortened V by 0 bases and J by 2 bases, and 11 bases separated the two germline ends. The CDR3 region is CASSYSTQAPYNSPLHF. In DNA form, the CDR3 reads TGTGCCAGCAGTTACTCGACGCAGGCCCCCTATAATTCACCCCTCCACTTT.

This clonotype was counted only a few times. This sequence joins TRBV29-1 and TRBJ1-2; TRBD1 matches 9 bases. This CDR3 spans 16 amino acids. With 7 bases clipped from V and 0 bases from J, the junction kept 12 bases outside the gene matches. Germline V lookup: CDR1 SQVTM, CDR2 ANQGSEA. The CDR3 DNA follows: TGCAGCGCCCGGGCGCTAGGACAGGGGACTAACTATGGCTACACCTTC. It encodes CSARALGQGTNYGYTF.

In its sample, this clonotype was seen many times. CDR3 DNA sequence: TGTGCCAGCTCACCACCGTCCCACAATGAGCAGTTCTTC. It specifies CASSPPSHNEQFF. The chain uses TRBV18 and TRBJ2-1; D is undetermined. Germline values: CDR1 KGHSH, CDR2 LQKENI. V lost 0 bases, J lost 5 bases, and 5 bases lay in between. CDR3 length equals 13 residues.

This clonotype was found many times. This rearrangement joins TRBV19 to TRBJ2-3; 9 bases are a match to TRBD1. Trimming took 5 bases from V and 2 from J; bases not matched to a gene: 8. CDR3 length: 16 amino acids. CDR1 and CDR2 from the germline V gene are LNHDA and SQIVND (reference sequence). The CDR3 here is CASSPPGTGNTDTQYF. The CDR3 DNA follows: TGTGCCAGTAGTCCACCCGGGACAGGGAACACAGATACGCAGTATTTT. The full variable domain, in which reference TRBV19 and TRBJ2-3 provide the parts outside the CDR3, is DGGITQSPKYLFRKEGQNVTLSCEQNLNHDAMYWYRQDPGQGLRLIYYSQIVNDFQKGDIAEGYSVSREKKESFPLTVTSAQKNPTAFYLCASSPPGTGNTDTQYFGPGTRLTVL.

This clonotype was found many times. The rearrangement uses TRBV4-2 and TRBJ2-5; TRBD2 matches at 14 bases. The J segment lost 4 bases and the V segment lost 5 bases, leaving 6 bases of the junction unmatched. The CDR3 is made up of 16 amino acids. Germline CDR1 is LGHNA and CDR2 is YNFKEQ. The CDR3: CASSNGTSGSGETQYF. CDR3 nucleotide sequence: TGTGCCAGCAGCAACGGGACTAGCGGGAGTGGAGAGACCCAGTACTTC.

This clonotype was detected only a few times. The rearrangement uses TRBV10-3 and TRBJ2-7; the D gene could be TRBD1 or TRBD2 (5 bases each). The CDR3 spans 15 residues. The V end lost 5 bases, the J end lost 3 bases, and 17 bases lay between the germline ends. Germline V gene lookup returns CDR1 ENHRY and CDR2 SYGVKD. The CDR3 nucleotides are TGTGCCATCAGTACTCTCGGCCTTGGGGGCTACGAGCAGTACTTC. Translating it yields CAISTLGLGGYEQYF.

This clonotype showed up many times. The genes are TRBV7-2 and TRBJ1-5; D call uncertain. The CDR3 is 13 amino acids. Trimming removed 0 bases at V and 5 bases at J, with 5 bases between. Germline V gene data show CDR1 as SGHTA and CDR2 as FQGNSA. Written as DNA, the CDR3 is TGTGCCAGCAGCTTAGCCATAGATCAGCCCCAGCATTTT. It translates to CASSLAIDQPQHF.

This chain joins TRBV7-2 and TRBJ2-7; 7 bases align to TRBD2. Trimming cost V 2 bases and J 4 bases; bases outside gene matches: 11. CDR1 is SGHTA and CDR2 is FQGNSA in the germline V gene. The CDR3 loop spans 16 amino acids. CDR3 residues: CASSLSGGSLGYEQYF. The DNA for the CDR3 is TGTGCCAGCAGCTTATCTGGCGGGAGTTTAGGGTACGAGCAGTACTTC.

This clonotype was observed a single time. The chain joins TRBV12-3 or TRBV12-4 to TRBJ1-6; D is ambiguous. Trimming cost V 3 bases and J 10 bases, with 13 bases left between them. The CDR3 consists of 14 residues. The CDR3 is CASSLASGLSPLHF. In nucleotides, the CDR3 is TGTGCCAGCAGTTTGGCGTCAGGACTCTCACCCCTCCACTTT.

This clonotype has a count of ten or more. The V and J genes are TRBV18 and TRBJ2-1; perhaps TRBD1 as D (6 bases). The CDR3 sequence is 16 residues long. Trimming removed 2 bases from V and 4 bases from J, with 15 bases in between. Per germline, CDR1 KGHSH and CDR2 LQKENI. This CDR3 reads CASSPKDSVSYNEQFF. The CDR3 nucleotides are TGTGCCAGCTCACCAAAGGACAGCGTCTCGTACAATGAGCAGTTCTTC.

This clonotype showed up many times. The chain uses TRBV3-2 and TRBJ1-4; whether TRBD1, the table's D call, matches the DNA was not checked. TRBV3-2 is marked as a pseudogene. This CDR3 is built from 12 residues. The CDR3 region has the DNA TGTGCCAGCGCTTGGGGGAATGAAAAACTGTTTTTT. This gives the protein CASAWGNEKLFF.

The rearrangement uses TRBV28 and TRBJ2-5; 9 bases agree with TRBD2. CDR3 size: 17 residues. With V trimmed by 0 bases and J by 2 bases, 7 bases remained unmatched. Looked up from germline, CDR1 is MDHEN and CDR2 is SYDVKM. The CDR3 DNA follows: TGTGCCAGCAGTTTATGGGCGGCTAGCGGGGAGCAAGAGACCCAGTACTTC. Protein: CASSLWAASGEQETQYF.

This clonotype has a count of ten or more. J is TRBJ2-7 and V is TRBV25-1; D ambiguous. V dropped 8 bases and J dropped 5 bases, with 16 bases sitting between them. Germline values: CDR1 MGHDK, CDR2 SYGVNS. There are 13 residues in the CDR3. The CDR3 region has the DNA TGTGCCAGCCGTGTTTCGACCCGGAACGAGCAGTACTTC. This translates into CASRVSTRNEQYF.

There are a few counts of this clonotype. This chain joins TRBV9 and TRBJ2-5, with a weak D call TRBD1 (7 bases). Between the trimmed V and J ends, which lost 4 bases and 3 bases, there was a span of 16 bases. CDR1 and CDR2 (germline): SGDLS, YYNGEE. The CDR3 length is 15 residues. CDR3 bases: TGTGCCAGCAGCAGGGACAGCACGGGGGAAGAGACCCAGTACTTC. It yields the protein CASSRDSTGEETQYF.

The chain links TRBV7-7 to TRBJ2-1, with 11 bases that match TRBD2. The CDR3 has 13 amino acids. The germline V gene has CDR1 SSHAT and CDR2 FNYEAQ (reference sequence). The CDR3 bases are TGTGCTAGCGTAGCGGGGGGGAGCAATGAGCAGTTCTTC. This codes for CASVAGGSNEQFF.

The chain couples TRBV6-5 to TRBJ1-1; TRBD1 is a possible D gene (5 bases). There are 14 residues in the CDR3. V was pared by 0 bases and J by 7 bases, with 12 bases between. The germline V gene has CDR1 MNHEY and CDR2 SVGAGI. For the CDR3, the DNA is TGTGCCAGCAGTTACTCGACTCCAAGGGGTGAAGCTTTCTTT. Its translation: CASSYSTPRGEAFF.

CDR3 sequence (DNA): TGTGCCAGTAGTACCTCGGGCAATCAGCCCCAGCATTTT. Amino acids: CASSTSGNQPQHF. V and J are TRBV19 and TRBJ1-5; unclear D gene. Trimming shortened V by 4 bases and J by 2 bases, and 6 bases separated the two germline ends. The CDR3 runs 13 residues. Germline V gene sequence: CDR1 LNHDA, CDR2 SQIVND (reference sequence). Supplemented by reference TRBV19 and TRBJ1-5, the full variable domain reads DGGITQSPKYLFRKEGQNVTLSCEQNLNHDAMYWYRQDPGQGLRLIYYSQIVNDFQKGDIAEGYSVSREKKESFPLTVTSAQKNPTAFYLCASSTSGNQPQHFGDGTRLSIL.

This clonotype appeared many times. The genes are TRBV5-6 and TRBJ2-7, with D uncertain. V was shortened by 0 bases and J by 1 base, with 11 bases between the two germline ends. This CDR3 contains 15 residues. Germline V lookup: CDR1 SGHDT, CDR2 YYEEEE. CDR3 amino acids: CASSLGLKVSYEQYF. CDR3 DNA: TGTGCCAGCAGCTTGGGTCTTAAGGTGTCCTACGAGCAGTACTTC.

The V and J genes are TRBV3-1 and TRBJ2-7, with a tentative D call TRBD2 (6 bases). The CDR3 extends over 12 amino acids. The germline V gene encodes CDR1 LGHDT and CDR2 YNNKEL (reference sequence). V gave up 1 base and J gave up 6 bases, with 7 bases separating them. The CDR3 here is CASSQGRGEQYF. The CDR3 DNA reads as TGTGCCAGCAGCCAAGGGAGGGGCGAGCAGTACTTC.

This clonotype was seen a handful of times. The rearrangement links TRBV6-5 to TRBJ2-2; D not certain. The V and J ends lost 0 bases and 7 bases respectively, with 6 bases between them. The CDR3 is 13 amino acids. From germline, CDR1 is MNHEY and CDR2 SVGAGI. The CDR3 loop is CASSYSVVGELFF. CDR3 nucleotides: TGTGCCAGCAGTTACTCGGTTGTCGGGGAGCTGTTTTTT.

The chain joins TRBV2 to TRBJ2-7, with D tentatively TRBD1 (6 bases). Trimming pared 6 bases from V and 5 bases from J, leaving 17 bases between. The CDR3 has 14 residues. Germline CDR1 is SNHLY and CDR2 is FYNNEI. The CDR3 loop is CASRTRRGGDEQYF. The DNA of the CDR3 is TGTGCCAGCAGGACCCGCAGGGGTGGGGACGAGCAGTACTTC.

The J gene is TRBJ2-7, the V gene TRBV7-2; 8 bases align to TRBD1. The CDR3 totals 13 residues. V trimming: 5 bases; J trimming: 4 bases; junction bases outside the gene matches: 4. CDR1 and CDR2 (germline): SGHTA, FQGNSA. The CDR3 coding sequence is TGTGCCAGCAGCCGCCGACAGGGGTACGAGCAGTACTTC. It specifies CASSRRQGYEQYF.

This clonotype was counted ten times or more. The chain has TRBV20-1 and TRBJ2-1; 8 positions match TRBD2. Per the germline V gene, CDR1 is DFQATT and CDR2 is SNEGSKA (reference sequence). Trimming took 5 bases from V and 0 from J; bases not matched to a gene: 12. The CDR3 sequence is 17 residues long. The CDR3 DNA reads as TGCAGTGCTGGTTCTAGCGGGTGGGTAAGCTCCTACAATGAGCAGTTCTTC. Translating it yields CSAGSSGWVSSYNEQFF.

Concerning this clonotype: It may be a read error: a sequence one base away is much more abundant. The final CDR3 position lacks the conserved phenylalanine or tryptophan, pointing to a likely read error. The chain joins TRBV7-9 to TRBJ2-7; D is perhaps TRBD2 (6 bases). CDR1 and CDR2 (germline): SEHNR, FQNEAQ (reference sequence). This CDR3 spans 14 amino acids. Trimming cost V 1 base and J 2 bases, with 9 bases left between them. The CDR3 DNA reads TGTGCCAGCAGCTTAGTCGGCGGGACCTACGAGCAGTACATC. This translates into CASSLVGGTYEQYI.

This clonotype was detected ten times or more. J is TRBJ2-1 and V is TRBV4-3; TRBD2 might be the D (5 bases). The germline gives CDR1 LGHNA, CDR2 YSLEER. V was clipped by 3 bases and J by 4 bases, with 7 bases between them. The CDR3 consists of 13 residues. The CDR3 nucleotides are TGCGCCAGCAGCCAGGACTTATACAATGAGCAGTTCTTC. Its protein product is CASSQDLYNEQFF.